This TCR beta chain stems from a study of blood T cells in healthy people across ages (dated by TCRdb to the mid-2010s). Concerning the study at large: In model experiments, roughly one uniquely barcoded TCR beta cDNA molecule per two T cells was captured by template switching. Age-related changes in TCR beta repertoire diversity were measured in the study by deep sequencing normalized with unique cDNA molecular identifiers. Four age groups were formed from the donors: young (average approximately 16 years), middle-aged (just under 40), aged (under 70) and long-lived (around 80). To avoid experimental bias, donors of different ages were randomly spread across the sequencing lanes. Using the same blood draw, the study looked at two additional independent replicas of 1 million unique cDNA reads for two donors, one aged 18 to 30 and the other aged 80 or older. What the authors observed across the whole study: The percentage of naive T cells measured by flow cytometry correlated strongly with observed TCR beta diversity. Total diversity estimates from one million sequenced T cells were considered lower bounds and underestimates. Observed TCR beta diversity per million T cells fell roughly linearly with age, and a significant reduction was already apparent by age around 40. Because the CMV infection status of the donors was unknown, age-related changes in expanded clonotypes may potentially have been confounded. Since profiling was done on bulk unsorted PBMCs, naive and antigen-experienced compartments could not be conclusively compared. Compared with the aged group, more naive CD4+ T cells, fewer expanded clones and increased TCR diversity were shown by the long-lived group, suggesting age selection.

Donors were a few dozen systemically healthy Caucasian individuals from Russia aged roughly 6 to 100 years. Ten milliliters of peripheral blood were drawn from each donor into EDTA-treated Vacutainer tubes. Ficoll-Paque density-gradient centrifugation was used to isolate PBMCs, with at least 6 million per sample. Total RNA, at least 5 micrograms per sample, was extracted from PBMCs with Trizol reagent. For every donor, flow cytometry on a PBMC aliquot measured the percentage of naive CD45RAhigh/CD27high T cells. Reading the germline V gene gives CDR1 SQVTM and CDR2 ANQGSEA. The CDR3 spans 15 residues, from the cysteine through the phenylalanine. The kept DNA is CDR3 alone, 45 bases in frame from the first base. Relative to germline, V is missing 5 bases and J is missing 1 base, with 5 bases of the junction outside any gene match. The protocol used for the library was 5' RACE. Instrument on record: Illumina HiSeq 2500. A second PCR of roughly 7 to 12 cycles was run with a J-beta primer mix and a sample-barcoded 5' primer. Each TCR beta cDNA molecule received a unique molecular identifier from a template-switch 5' adaptor carrying 12 random nucleotides. Each sample yielded at least 3 million CDR3-containing paired-end reads. All of the RNA was converted into first-strand cDNA using the Mint cDNA synthesis kit, with a TRBC-specific oligonucleotide serving as the primer. All cDNA was treated with uracil-DNA glycosylase and then went through a first 18-cycle PCR with the universal primers M1SS and BC2_uni_R. As for the original processing: Normalization of each sample was performed by random selection of 1 million high-quality reads, each carrying a distinct molecular identifier. Instead of being binned into consensus sequences, reads that shared molecular identifiers were thrown out. CDR3 identification, clonotype clustering and error correction used MiTCR with a Q25 quality threshold and the strictest error-elimination algorithm. A nonparametric unseen species model with Euler transformation was used to estimate a lower bound on total TCR beta diversity. The public reads were reprocessed in TCRdb via fastp at Q25 and MiXCR, keeping in-frame beta chains. Each CDR3 protein gets just one entry, which takes the most common genes and DNA from the rows behind it. The V and J calls and clone size come from TCRdb's table, not from the authors' own analysis. The sample profile shows about 640,000 distinct CDR3 sequences; about 54% of them were found once. The ten largest clonotypes hold 30% to 40% of the sample.

Regarding this clonotype: Its antigen is still unknown. There are no base qualities to consult, and no much larger clone falls within one base.

The chain employs TRBV29-1 and TRBJ2-6, and 7 junction bases match TRBD1. The material sequenced was blood. The receptor was derived from a man aged 55 to 70 in good health. In nucleotide form, the sequence is TGCAGCGTTTCTACAGGGGTTTCTGGGGCCAACGTCCTGACTTTC. It specifies CSVSTGVSGANVLTF.